The present TCR beta chain was sequenced within a study of beta chain features in type 1 diabetes. Sequenced material consisted of expressed TCRB transcripts (all of the isolated RNA was reverse transcribed). About 3.57 million reads were obtained on average from naive, central memory and regulatory T cell samples. Generated by immunoSEQ multiplex PCR, the TCRdb table keeps only in-frame clones and is missing some. The table has roughly 330,000 clones, around an eighth seen once. Study results and caveats: The study found that naive, central memory and Treg TCRB repertoires appeared more similar in patients than in healthy donors. Sequencing from cDNA could over-represent high-TCR-expressing cells. Within each of all four CD4+ subsets, Type 1 diabetes patients had TCRB CDR3s that were moderately but significantly shorter.

About this clone itself: The antigen remains unidentified.

The clonotype was recovered from a woman aged 18-29 years with type 1 diabetes. What was sequenced was naive CD4+ T cells from blood.

CDR3: CASSQTKAGDNEQFF. DNA of the CDR3: TGTGCCAGCAGCCAGACTAAGGCTGGGGACAATGAGCAGTTCTTC. V and J are TRBV5-4 and TRBJ2-1; possible D gene TRBD2, 5 bases. This CDR3 comprises 15 residues. Between the trimmed V and J ends, which lost 4 bases and 5 bases, there was a span of 16 bases. Germline V gene lookup returns CDR1 SGHNT and CDR2 YYREEE (reference sequence).